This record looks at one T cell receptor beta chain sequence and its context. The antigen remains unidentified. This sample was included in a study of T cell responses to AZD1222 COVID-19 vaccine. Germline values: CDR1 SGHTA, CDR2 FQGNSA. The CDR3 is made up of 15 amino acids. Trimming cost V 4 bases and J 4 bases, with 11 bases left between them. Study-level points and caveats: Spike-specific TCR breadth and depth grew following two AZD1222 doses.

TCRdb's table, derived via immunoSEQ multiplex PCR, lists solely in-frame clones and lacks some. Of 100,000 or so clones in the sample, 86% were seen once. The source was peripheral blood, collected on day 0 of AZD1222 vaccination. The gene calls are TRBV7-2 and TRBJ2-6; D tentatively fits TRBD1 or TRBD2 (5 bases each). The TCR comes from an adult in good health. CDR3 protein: CASSSGAAGANVLTF. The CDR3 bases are TGTGCCAGCAGCTCCGGGGCGGCAGGGGCCAACGTCCTGACTTTC.